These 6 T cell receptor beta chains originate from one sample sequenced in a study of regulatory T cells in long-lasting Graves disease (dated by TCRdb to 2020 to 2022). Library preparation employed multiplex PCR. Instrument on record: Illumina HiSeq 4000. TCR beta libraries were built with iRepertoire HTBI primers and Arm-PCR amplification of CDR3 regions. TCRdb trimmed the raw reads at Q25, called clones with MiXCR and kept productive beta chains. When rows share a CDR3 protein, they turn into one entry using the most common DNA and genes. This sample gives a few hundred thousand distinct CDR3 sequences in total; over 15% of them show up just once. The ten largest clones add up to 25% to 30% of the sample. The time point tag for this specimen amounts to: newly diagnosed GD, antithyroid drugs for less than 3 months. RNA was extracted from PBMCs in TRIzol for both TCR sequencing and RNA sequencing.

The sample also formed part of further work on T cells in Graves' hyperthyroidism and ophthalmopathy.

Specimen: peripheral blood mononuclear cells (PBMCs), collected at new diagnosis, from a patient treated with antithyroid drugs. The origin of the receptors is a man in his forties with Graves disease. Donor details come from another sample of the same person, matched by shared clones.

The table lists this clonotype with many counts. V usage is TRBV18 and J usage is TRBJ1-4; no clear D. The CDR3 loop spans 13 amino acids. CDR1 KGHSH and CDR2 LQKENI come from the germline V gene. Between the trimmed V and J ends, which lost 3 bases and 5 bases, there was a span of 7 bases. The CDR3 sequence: CASSPSGNEKLFF. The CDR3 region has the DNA TGTGCCAGCTCACCGTCAGGAAATGAAAAACTGTTTTTT.

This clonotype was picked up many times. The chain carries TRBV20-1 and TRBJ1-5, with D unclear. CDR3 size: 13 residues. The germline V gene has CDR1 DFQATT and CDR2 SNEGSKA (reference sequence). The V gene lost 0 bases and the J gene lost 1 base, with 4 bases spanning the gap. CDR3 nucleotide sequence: TGCAGTGCTAGAGATGGGAGCAATCAGCCCCAGCATTTT. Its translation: CSARDGSNQPQHF.

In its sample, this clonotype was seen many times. CDR3 nucleotide sequence: TGTGCCAGCAGTTACTCGACGCCGGAAGGTCAGCCCCAGCATTTT. This gives the protein CASSYSTPEGQPQHF. The chain links TRBV6-5 to TRBJ1-5; D ambiguous. Germline values: CDR1 MNHEY, CDR2 SVGAGI. V was trimmed by 0 bases and J by 6 bases, leaving 12 bases between them. The CDR3 runs 15 residues.

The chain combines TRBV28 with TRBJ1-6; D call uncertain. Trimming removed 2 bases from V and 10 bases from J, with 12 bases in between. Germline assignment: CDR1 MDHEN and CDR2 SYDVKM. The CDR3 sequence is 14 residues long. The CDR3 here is CASSLPGLGSPLHF. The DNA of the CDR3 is TGTGCCAGCAGTTTACCGGGGTTAGGATCACCCCTCCACTTT. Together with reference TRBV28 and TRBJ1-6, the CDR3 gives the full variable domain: DVKVTQSSRYLVKRTGEKVFLECVQDMDHENMFWYRQDPGLGLRLIYFSYDVKMKEKGDIPEGYSVSREKKERFSLILESASTNQTSMYLCASSLPGLGSPLHFGNGTRLTVT.

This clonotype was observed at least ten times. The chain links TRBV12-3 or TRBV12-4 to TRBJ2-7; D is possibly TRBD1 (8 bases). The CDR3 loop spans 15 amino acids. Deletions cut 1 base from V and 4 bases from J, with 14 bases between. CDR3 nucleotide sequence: TGTGCCAGCAGTTTAGAGTACAGGGGGGGGTACGAGCAGTACTTC. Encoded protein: CASSLEYRGGYEQYF.

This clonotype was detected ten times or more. The CDR3 loop reads CASSWGQGSEKLFF. The CDR3 DNA sequence: TGCGCCAGCAGCTGGGGACAGGGGAGTGAAAAACTGTTTTTT. This chain links TRBV5-1 with TRBJ1-4; 10 bases map to TRBD1. This CDR3 has 14 residues. Per germline, CDR1 SGHRS and CDR2 YFSETQ. After removal of 3 bases from V and 7 bases from J, the junction contained 3 bases not matched to a gene.